This is a list of T cell receptor beta chains from one sample in a study of T cell repertoires in cytomegalovirus infection. Antigen specificity for these receptors is unknown. TCRdb passed the reads through MiXCR, listing each CDR3 protein once. Of 400,000 to 600,000 distinct CDR3 sequences listed, about two fifths are singletons. Sequenced here: cultured PBMCs, sampled from culture after CMV antigen stimulation. The receptor set was obtained from a human donor in good health (CMV status not recorded). Some clones in this sample may be carry-over from other donors' samples. CDR3s include the opening cysteine and the closing phenylalanine or tryptophan. Each record gives: CDR3 DNA, CDR3 protein, clone size, V gene, D gene, J gene. The D gene is left open where the match is weak. A clone size is listed for some rows: how often the clone was seen (once, few, many), or a class if it is expanded.

TGCGCCAGCAGCTTGTCGGGGGGGGCGGAGTACGAGCAGTACTTC,CASSLSGGAEYEQYF,few,TRBV5-1,TRBD2,TRBJ2-7
TGTGCCAGCAGACAGGGAGGAGGTGGGGCCAACGTCCTGACTTTC,CASRQGGGGANVLTF,few,TRBV12-3/TRBV12-4,.,TRBJ2-6
TGCGCCAGCAGCCAATCTACTGAGCAGTTCTTC,CASSQSTEQFF,few,TRBV4-1,.,TRBJ2-1
TGTGCCAGGCGGAGGCGATCAGGGCACAGCATCTATCAGCCCCAGCATTTT,CARRRRSGHSIYQPQHF,.,TRBV25-1,.,TRBJ1-5
TGTGCCATCAGTGATGGAGGGCCCGAGACCCAGTACTTC,CAISDGGPETQYF,few,TRBV10-3,.,TRBJ2-5
TGTGCCATCCGCGGGAGCGGGGGGCTTGGCACAGATACGCAGTATTTT,CAIRGSGGLGTDTQYF,once,TRBV10-3,TRBD2,TRBJ2-3
TGCAGTGCTAGTCGGGGGGGCTTCTCGGGCTCCTACGAGCAGTACTTC,CSASRGGFSGSYEQYF,once,TRBV20-1,TRBD2,TRBJ2-7
TGCGCCAGCAGCCAGTCAAGACGGTGGGGATCGGACGAAAAACTGTTTTTT,CASSQSRRWGSDEKLFF,.,TRBV4-1,.,TRBJ1-4
TGTGCCAGCAGCCGGGGGGGACAGAGCACAGATACGCAGTATTTT,CASSRGGQSTDTQYF,many,TRBV7-2,.,TRBJ2-3
TGTGCCAGCAGCTTCCGGACCGATGGCTACACCTTC,CASSFRTDGYTF,few,TRBV7-2,.,TRBJ1-2
TGTGCCAGCAGAGGACCCAAGTACCAAGAGACCCAGTACTTC,CASRGPKYQETQYF,few,TRBV6-2/TRBV6-3,.,TRBJ2-5
TGTGCCAGCAGCCAAGGGGGACAGGTCGTAAACTTC,CASSQGGQVVNF,.,TRBV7-9,TRBD1,TRBJ2-7
TGTGCCAGCAGCTTGGGAAACATTCAGTACTTC,CASSLGNIQYF,.,TRBV7-4,.,TRBJ2-4
TGTGCTAGTGGTTGGGGATGGGCAGAGCAGTTCTTC,CASGWGWAEQFF,few,TRBV12-5,.,TRBJ2-1
TGTGCCAGCAGCTTAGCGGAGGGAAGCTACACCTTC,CASSLAEGSYTF,.,TRBV7-9,.,TRBJ1-2
TGTGCCAGCAGCCTCACAGGGGATTCGTCCTACGAGCAGTACTTC,CASSLTGDSSYEQYF,few,TRBV7-6,TRBD1,TRBJ2-7
TGTGCCAGCAGTGTAGGGTACTACGAGCAGTACTTC,CASSVGYYEQYF,few,TRBV7-9,.,TRBJ2-7
TGTGCCAGCAGCTTATCAGGAACACAAGAGACCCAGTACTTC,CASSLSGTQETQYF,many,TRBV7-6,.,TRBJ2-5
TGTGCCAGCTCACCCCTTAGGGACATCACCGGGGAGCTGTTTTTT,CASSPLRDITGELFF,.,TRBV18,.,TRBJ2-2
TGTGCCAGCAGCTTATATCAAGGAGCGGGAGTTGGCGGAGAGACCCAGTACTTC,CASSLYQGAGVGGETQYF,few,TRBV7-6,TRBD2,TRBJ2-5
TGTGCCAGCACCGAGGGGGTAATTTACCCTGGGGGCGAGCAGTACTTC,CASTEGVIYPGGEQYF,.,TRBV28,.,TRBJ2-7
TGTGCCAGCAGCTCAGAGTACGGGTATAGCAATCAGCCCCAGCATTTT,CASSSEYGYSNQPQHF,.,TRBV7-2,.,TRBJ1-5